This T cell receptor beta chain was captured by sequencing in a study of blood T cell repertoires in COVID-19. As for the study in general: The cDNA or gDNA used as material had been derived from T cells, B-cell-depleted T cells, or PBMCs.

Here immunoSEQ multiplex PCR was the method, and the copy in TCRdb shows in-frame clones only, minus some. The sample comprises around 100,000 clones, more than 75% of which are singletons, and 9.5% to 15% rests with the top ten. Sequences were obtained from peripheral blood. The TCR originated in a human donor in a cohort sampled during active COVID-19.

CDR3 sequence reads: CASSQLIGSGSTETQYF. The CDR3 DNA reads TGCGCCAGCAGCCAACTGATCGGTAGCGGGAGCACGGAGACCCAGTACTTC. The chain has TRBV4-1 and TRBJ2-5; 9 bases match TRBD2. The ends lost 2 bases at V and 5 bases at J; junction bases unmatched: 12. The CDR3 has 17 residues. CDR1 is MGHRA and CDR2 is YSYEKL in the germline V gene.